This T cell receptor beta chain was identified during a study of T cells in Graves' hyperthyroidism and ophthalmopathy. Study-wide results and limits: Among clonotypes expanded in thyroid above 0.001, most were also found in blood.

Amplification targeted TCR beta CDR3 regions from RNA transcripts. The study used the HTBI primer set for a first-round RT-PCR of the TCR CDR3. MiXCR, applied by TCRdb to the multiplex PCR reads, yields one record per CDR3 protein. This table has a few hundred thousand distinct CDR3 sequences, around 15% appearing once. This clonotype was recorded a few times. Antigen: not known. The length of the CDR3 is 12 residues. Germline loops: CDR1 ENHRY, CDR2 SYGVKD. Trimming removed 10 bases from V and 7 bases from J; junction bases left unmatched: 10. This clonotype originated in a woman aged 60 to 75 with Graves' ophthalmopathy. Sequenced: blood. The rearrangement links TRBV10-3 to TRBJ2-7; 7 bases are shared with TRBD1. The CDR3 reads CATEGATLEQYF. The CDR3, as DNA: TGTGCCACCGAGGGGGCTACTTTGGAGCAGTACTTC.